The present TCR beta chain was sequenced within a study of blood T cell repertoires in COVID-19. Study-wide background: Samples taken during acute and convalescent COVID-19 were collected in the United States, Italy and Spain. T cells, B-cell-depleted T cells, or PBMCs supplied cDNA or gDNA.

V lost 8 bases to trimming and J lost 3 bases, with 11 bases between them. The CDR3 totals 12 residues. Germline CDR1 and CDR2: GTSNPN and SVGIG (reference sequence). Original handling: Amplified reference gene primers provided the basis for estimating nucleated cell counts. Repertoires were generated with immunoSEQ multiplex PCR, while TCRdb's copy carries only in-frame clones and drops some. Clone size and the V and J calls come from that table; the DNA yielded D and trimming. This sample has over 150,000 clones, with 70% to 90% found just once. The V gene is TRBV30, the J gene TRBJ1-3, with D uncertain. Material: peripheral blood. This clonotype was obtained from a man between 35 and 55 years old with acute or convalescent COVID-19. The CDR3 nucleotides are TGTGCCGCGCGAGGGCTTGGAAACACCATATATTTT. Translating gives CAARGLGNTIYF.